This TCR beta chain stems from a study of blood T cell repertoires in COVID-19. For the study at large: Acute-phase and convalescent COVID-19 samples originated in the United States, Italy and Spain. T cells, B-cell-depleted T cells, or PBMCs provided the cDNA or gDNA that served as material.

In the original workflow: Nucleated cell number was recorded as an estimate derived from reference gene primer amplification. Data came from immunoSEQ multiplex PCR; TCRdb stores just in-frame clones and leaves some out. The V and J calls and clone size were taken over from that table, and D and trimming were inferred from the DNA. The sample includes roughly 200,000 clones, 85% of them seen just once. Patients at the Seattle site were enrolled during active infection and followed longitudinally. The CDR3 consists of 15 residues. Germline values: CDR1 SGHRS, CDR2 YFSETQ. Germline trimming cut 1 base from V and 0 bases from J; bases unmatched to any gene: 2.

Material: peripheral blood. The rearrangement joins TRBV5-1 to TRBJ2-3, with TRBD2 identical over 7 bases. The TCR was taken from a person aged 70 to 85 with COVID-19, enrolled during active disease. The CDR3 DNA reads TGCGCCAGCAGCTTGTTAGCGGGCAGCACAGATACGCAGTATTTT. Amino acids: CASSLLAGSTDTQYF.